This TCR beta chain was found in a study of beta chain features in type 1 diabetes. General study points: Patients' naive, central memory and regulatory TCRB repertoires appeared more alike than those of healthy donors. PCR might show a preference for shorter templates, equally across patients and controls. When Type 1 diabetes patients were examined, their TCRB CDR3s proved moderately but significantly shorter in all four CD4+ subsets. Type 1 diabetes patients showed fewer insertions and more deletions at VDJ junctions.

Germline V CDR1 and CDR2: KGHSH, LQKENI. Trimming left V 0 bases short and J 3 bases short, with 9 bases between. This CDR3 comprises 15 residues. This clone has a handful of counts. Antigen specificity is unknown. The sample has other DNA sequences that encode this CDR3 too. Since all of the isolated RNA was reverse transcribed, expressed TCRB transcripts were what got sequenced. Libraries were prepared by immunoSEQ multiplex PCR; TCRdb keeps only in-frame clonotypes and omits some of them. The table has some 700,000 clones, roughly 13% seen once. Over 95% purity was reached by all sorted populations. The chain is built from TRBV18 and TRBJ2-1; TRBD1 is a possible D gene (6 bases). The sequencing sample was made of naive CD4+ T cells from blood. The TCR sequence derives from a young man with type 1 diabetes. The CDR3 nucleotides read TGTGCCAGCTCACCACCATCAGGGGACTACAATGAGCAGTTCTTC. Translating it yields CASSPPSGDYNEQFF.